This TCR beta chain was found in a study of T cells in pancreatic ductal adenocarcinoma. Study results and limitations: Enrichment of CD45RO+ effector over naive T cells in tumors may bias clonality. No significant tumor-blood clonality difference; means were about 0.1 and 0.065. Unique clonotypes were about 8-fold more numerous in blood than in tumor.

Comments on this clone: Its antigen remains unknown.

Surgery without prior neoadjuvant therapy was the treatment of the selected pancreatic ductal adenocarcinoma patients. Trimming stripped 0 bases from V and 3 bases from J, with 15 bases between. From germline, CDR1 is SGHTA and CDR2 FQGNSA. The CDR3 runs to 16 residues. Using immunoSEQ multiplex PCR, the repertoire was profiled, and TCRdb retains in-frame clones only, with some absent. The sample yields roughly 100,000 clones, over 90% seen once. This receptor was taken from a human donor with pancreatic ductal adenocarcinoma. Source material: PBMCs. The chain links TRBV7-2 to TRBJ2-7, with D possibly being TRBD1 (5 bases). The CDR3 loop is CASSLAIGGASYEQYF. The DNA for the CDR3 is TGTGCCAGCAGCTTAGCGATAGGTGGGGCTAGCTACGAGCAGTACTTC. The whole variable domain, filled in from reference TRBV7-2 and TRBJ2-7, reads GAGVSQSPSNKVTEKGKDVELRCDPISGHTALYWYRQSLGQGLEFLIYFQGNSAPDKSGLPSDRFSAERTGGSVSTLTIQRTQQEDSAVYLCASSLAIGGASYEQYFGPGTRLTVT.